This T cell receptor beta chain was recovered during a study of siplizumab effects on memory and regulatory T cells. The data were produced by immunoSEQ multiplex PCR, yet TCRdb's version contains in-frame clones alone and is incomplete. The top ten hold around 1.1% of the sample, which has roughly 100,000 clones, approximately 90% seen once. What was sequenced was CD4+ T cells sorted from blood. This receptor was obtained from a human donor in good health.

In DNA, the CDR3 is TGCAGCACCGGACAGCAAGAGACCCAGTACTTC. Translation gives CSTGQQETQYF. The chain joins TRBV29-1 to TRBJ2-5, with D possibly TRBD1 on 6 matching bases. This CDR3 region has 11 residues. V was cut by 8 bases and J by 2 bases, with 9 bases left in between. Per the germline V gene, CDR1 is SQVTM and CDR2 is ANQGSEA.